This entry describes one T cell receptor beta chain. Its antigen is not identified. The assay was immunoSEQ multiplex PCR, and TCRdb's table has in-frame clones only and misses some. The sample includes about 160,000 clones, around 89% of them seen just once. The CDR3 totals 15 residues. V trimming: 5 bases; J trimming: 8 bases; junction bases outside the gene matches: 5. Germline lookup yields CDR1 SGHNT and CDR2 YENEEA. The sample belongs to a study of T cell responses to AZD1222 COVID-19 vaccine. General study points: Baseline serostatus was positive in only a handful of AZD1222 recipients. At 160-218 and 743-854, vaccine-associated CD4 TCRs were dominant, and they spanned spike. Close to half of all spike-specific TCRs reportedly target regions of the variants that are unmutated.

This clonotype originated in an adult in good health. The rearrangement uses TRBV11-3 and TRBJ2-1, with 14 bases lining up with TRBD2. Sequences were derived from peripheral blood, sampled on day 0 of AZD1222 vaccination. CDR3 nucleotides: TGTGCCAGCAGCCGGGGACTAGCGGGAGTGGATGAGCAGTTCTTC. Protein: CASSRGLAGVDEQFF.